This T cell receptor beta chain was documented in a study of shared clonotypes between healthy human individuals. Study-level information: CD4 naive cells filled three plates per donor, CD4 memory three, CD8 naive two and CD8 memory one.

Naive CD8 isolation took CD45RO-negative cells positively selected for CCR7 and excluded terminally differentiated effector memory CD45RA+ cells. This clone was recorded once. This table comes from immunoSEQ multiplex PCR, and its TCRdb copy is limited to in-frame clones, with some not included. The sample gives 1.5 million to 2.5 million clones, roughly 94% of which show up once; 1.2% is in the top ten. V dropped 1 base and J dropped 5 bases, with 6 bases sitting between them. The CDR3 runs 13 residues. Looked up from germline, CDR1 is PRHDT and CDR2 is FYEKMQ (reference sequence). This TCR was recovered from a man aged 18 to 35 in good health. This chain connects TRBV13 to TRBJ2-1, with D tentatively TRBD1 (6 bases). Sequenced sample: naive CD8+ T cells sorted from blood. The CDR3 region has the DNA TGTGCCAGCAGCTTAGCAGGGGACAATGAGCAGTTCTTC. Protein product: CASSLAGDNEQFF.